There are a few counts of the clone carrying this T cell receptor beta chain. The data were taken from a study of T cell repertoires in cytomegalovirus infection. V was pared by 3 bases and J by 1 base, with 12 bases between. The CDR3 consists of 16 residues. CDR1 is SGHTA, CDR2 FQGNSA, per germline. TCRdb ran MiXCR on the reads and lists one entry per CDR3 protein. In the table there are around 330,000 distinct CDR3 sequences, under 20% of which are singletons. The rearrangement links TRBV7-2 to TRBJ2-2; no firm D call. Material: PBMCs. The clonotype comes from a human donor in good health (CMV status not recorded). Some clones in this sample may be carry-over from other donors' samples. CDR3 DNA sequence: TGTGCCAGCAGCTTCAAGAGGCGCGAGAACACCGGGGAGCTGTTTTTT. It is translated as CASSFKRRENTGELFF.